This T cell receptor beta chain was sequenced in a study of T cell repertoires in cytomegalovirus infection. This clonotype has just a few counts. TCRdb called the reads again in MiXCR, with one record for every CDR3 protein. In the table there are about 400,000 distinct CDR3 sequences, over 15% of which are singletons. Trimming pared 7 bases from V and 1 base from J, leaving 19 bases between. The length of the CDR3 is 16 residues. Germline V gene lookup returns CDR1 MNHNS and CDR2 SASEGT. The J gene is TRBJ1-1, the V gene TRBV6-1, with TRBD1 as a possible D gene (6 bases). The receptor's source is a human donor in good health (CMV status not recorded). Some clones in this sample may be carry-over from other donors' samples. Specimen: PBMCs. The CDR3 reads CASTRLLQGGNTEAFF. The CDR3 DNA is TGTGCCAGCACCCGGCTCCTACAGGGAGGGAACACTGAAGCTTTCTTT.